The 18 T cell receptor beta chains below all came from one sample that was sequenced in a study of CD8+ T cells in alopecia areata. Following extraction, RNA underwent reverse transcription to cDNA, which served as the sequencing template. Profiled with immunoSEQ multiplex PCR; TCRdb holds only in-frame clones, not every one. The sample includes roughly 100,000 clones, approximately 90% of them seen just once. Treatment specified: oral pan-JAK inhibitor, 5-10 mg twice daily. The source was CD8+ T cells sorted from blood, collected between weeks 30 and 35, from a patient treated with tofacitinib. Receptor source: a human donor with alopecia areata.

V gene TRBV6-5 combines with J gene TRBJ2-7, with D uncertain. Trimming removed 4 bases at V and 0 bases at J, with 7 bases between. CDR3 length: 13 residues. Germline CDR1 MNHEY, CDR2 SVGAGI. The CDR3 sequence is CASSWSASYEQYF. The CDR3 nucleotides are TGTGCCAGCAGTTGGTCAGCCTCCTACGAGCAGTACTTC.

The chain joins TRBV7-9 to TRBJ2-3; D could derive from TRBD1 or TRBD2 (6 bases each). V lost 8 bases and J lost 1, with 16 bases in between. The CDR3 spans 15 residues. The germline V gene has CDR1 SEHNR and CDR2 FQNEAQ (reference sequence). The CDR3 nucleotides read TGTGCCAGCCACTTCGGGGGCCGCGGCACAGATACGCAGTATTTT. Translation gives CASHFGGRGTDTQYF.

This clone was found a few times. The gene calls are TRBV28 and TRBJ2-1, with TRBD1 matching 9 bases. With V trimmed by 1 base and J by 3 bases, 4 bases remained unmatched. The CDR3 consists of 16 residues. Germline V gene sequence: CDR1 MDHEN, CDR2 SYDVKM. As DNA, the CDR3 is TGTGCCAGCAGTTTATTAACAGGGGGCAGCTACAATGAGCAGTTCTTC. It codes for CASSLLTGGSYNEQFF.

V and J are TRBV4-1 and TRBJ2-1; 15 bases fit TRBD2. J was trimmed by 2 bases and V by 4 bases; bases with no gene match: 3. Germline-derived CDR1 and CDR2 are MGHRA and YSYEKL. This CDR3 has 17 residues. CDR3 protein: CASSRGTSGRTYNEQFF. CDR3 nucleotides: TGCGCCAGCAGCCGAGGGACTAGCGGGAGGACCTACAATGAGCAGTTCTTC.

V is TRBV29-1 and J is TRBJ2-7; no clear D. This CDR3 region has 9 residues. Between the trimmed V and J ends, which lost 6 bases and 6 bases, there was a span of 6 bases. Germline V CDR1 and CDR2: SQVTM, ANQGSEA. The CDR3 here is CSVAPEQYF. In nucleotides, the CDR3 is TGCAGCGTCGCGCCCGAGCAGTACTTC.

The V and J genes are TRBV7-9 and TRBJ2-5, with D possibly being TRBD1 (5 bases). V lost 3 bases, J lost 1 base, and 12 bases lay in between. Germline V CDR1 and CDR2: SEHNR, FQNEAQ (reference sequence). The CDR3 covers 15 residues. CDR3 in amino acids: CASSFEPTAQETQYF. The CDR3 DNA follows: TGTGCCAGCAGCTTTGAACCGACAGCCCAAGAGACCCAGTACTTC.

This chain links TRBV15 with TRBJ1-3; D not certain. Germline CDR1 and CDR2: LNHNV and YYDKDF (reference sequence). This CDR3 is built from 15 residues. V was pared by 0 bases and J by 0 bases, with 6 bases between. The CDR3 reads CATSRDPSSGNTIYF. The CDR3 region has the DNA TGTGCCACCAGCAGAGATCCCAGCTCTGGAAACACCATATATTTT.

V gene TRBV7-6 combines with J gene TRBJ2-1, with D possibly matching TRBD2 (6 bases). Germline V lookup: CDR1 SGHVS, CDR2 FNYEAQ. CDR3 length: 17 residues. Trimming left V 4 bases short and J 2 bases short, with 18 bases between. The CDR3 DNA follows: TGTGCCAGCAGCTCGTGGGTTAGCGGAGGAGCCTACAATGAGCAGTTCTTC. Translated: CASSSWVSGGAYNEQFF. Supplemented by reference TRBV7-6 and TRBJ2-1, the full variable domain reads GAGVSQSPRYKVTKRGQDVALRCDPISGHVSLYWYRQALGQGPEFLTYFNYEAQQDKSGLPNDRFSAERPEGSISTLTIQRTEQRDSAMYRCASSSWVSGGAYNEQFFGPGTRLTVL.

V is TRBV6-5 and J is TRBJ2-7, with TRBD2 as a possible D gene (5 bases). The V gene lost 2 bases and the J gene lost 4 bases, with 12 bases spanning the gap. The CDR3 extends over 14 amino acids. CDR1 and CDR2 from the germline V gene are MNHEY and SVGAGI. The CDR3 DNA is TGTGCCAGCAGTTACAACCCCGGGGTGTACGAGCAGTACTTC. Amino acid sequence: CASSYNPGVYEQYF.

The rearrangement links TRBV7-6 to TRBJ2-7; 10 bases align to TRBD2. The germline V gene has CDR1 SGHVS and CDR2 FNYEAQ. V lost 5 bases to trimming and J lost 7 bases; unmatched junction nucleotides: 11. CDR3 length: 15 residues. In nucleotides, the CDR3 is TGTGCCAGCAGCCCAAGGAGCGGGGGGGCGAGGGAGCAGTACTTC. It encodes CASSPRSGGAREQYF.

The J gene is TRBJ2-1, the V gene TRBV29-1; 12 bases are a match to TRBD1. Germline V gene data show CDR1 as SQVTM and CDR2 as ANQGSEA. The trim removed 4 bases at V and 8 bases at J, leaving 9 bases unmatched. The CDR3 sequence is 15 residues long. The CDR3 here is CSVVLGQGARDEQFF. CDR3 DNA sequence: TGCAGCGTTGTGTTGGGACAGGGGGCTAGGGATGAGCAGTTCTTC.

The chain uses TRBV5-5 and TRBJ2-3, with 7 bases lining up with TRBD2. In germline, CDR1 is SGHKS, CDR2 YYEKEE (reference sequence). V was clipped by 4 bases and J by 0 bases; unmatched bases: 5. This CDR3 comprises 15 residues. The CDR3 DNA is TGTGCCAGCAGCCGGGGGGAGACTAGCACAGATACGCAGTATTTT. Protein product: CASSRGETSTDTQYF.

The chain joins TRBV4-1 to TRBJ1-1; tentatively, D is TRBD1 (6 bases). V dropped 1 base and J dropped 5 bases, with 14 bases sitting between them. CDR1 is MGHRA, CDR2 YSYEKL, per germline. CDR3 length: 15 residues. The CDR3 DNA sequence: TGCGCCAGCAGCCAAGGTCTCAGGGGAGGGACTGAAGCTTTCTTT. Encoded protein: CASSQGLRGGTEAFF.

Only one count was recorded for this clone. The chain is built from TRBV29-1 and TRBJ2-3; TRBD2 aligns across 11 bases. The CDR3 spans 15 residues. Trimming removed 4 bases from V and 1 base from J; junction bases left unmatched: 4. Germline V lookup: CDR1 SQVTM, CDR2 ANQGSEA. The CDR3 protein is CSVASGGWGTDTQYF. The CDR3 DNA sequence: TGCAGCGTTGCTAGCGGGGGGTGGGGCACAGATACGCAGTATTTT.

The V gene is TRBV27, the J gene TRBJ2-5; possibly TRBD1 for D (7 bases). The assigned J gene may be wrong: the sequence end matches TRBJ2-7 better. Germline V gene data show CDR1 as MNHEY and CDR2 as SMNVEV (reference sequence). This CDR3 is built from 13 residues. CDR3 DNA: TGTGCCAGCAGTGCGCAGGGGGGCTACGAGCAGTACTTC. Its protein is CASSAQGGYEQYF.

The rearrangement links TRBV5-1 to TRBJ2-1; D remains unclear. V was trimmed by 1 base and J by 5 bases, leaving 10 bases between them. Per the germline V gene, CDR1 is SGHRS and CDR2 is YFSETQ. This CDR3 spans 14 amino acids. In nucleotides, the CDR3 is TGCGCCAGCAGCTTGTGGTCAGGTGACAATGAGCAGTTCTTC. The encoded protein is CASSLWSGDNEQFF.

The chain is built from TRBV19 and TRBJ2-1; possibly TRBD2 for D (5 bases). Per the germline V gene, CDR1 is LNHDA and CDR2 is SQIVND (reference sequence). This CDR3 region has 13 residues. Trimming removed 3 bases from V and 9 bases from J, with 12 bases in between. As DNA, the CDR3 is TGTGCCAGTAGTATGTTCGCGGGCGGTGAGCAGTTCTTC. It specifies CASSMFAGGEQFF.

The chain combines TRBV4-1 with TRBJ2-7; D remains unclear. With 4 bases removed from V and 2 bases from J, the gap between germline ends came to 9 bases. The CDR3 consists of 13 residues. Germline V gives CDR1 MGHRA, CDR2 YSYEKL. CDR3 amino acids: CASSLGSTYEQYF. The DNA of the CDR3 is TGCGCCAGCAGCCTGGGTTCTACCTACGAGCAGTACTTC.